This TCR beta chain is drawn from a study of early T cells in non-severe SARS-CoV-2 infection (dated by TCRdb to about 2021). Looking at the study overall: TCR sequencing used bulk RNA from unsorted whole blood, so alpha and beta chains could not be paired.

Results and caveats for the whole study, not just this receptor: VDJdb matching was skewed toward anti-spike CD8 responses and likely underestimated virus-specific expansions, missing private and CD4 specificities.

This was a case-control study nested in a cohort of healthcare workers in London, UK, who had nasopharyngeal swab PCR tests and blood samples taken every week. Healthcare workers were enrolled in the week of the UK lockdown, from 23 to 31 March 2020, and were followed every week for up to 16 weeks. Library preparation was by 5' RACE. Sequencing used a NextSeq 500. The TCR library protocol attached unique molecular identifiers to individual cDNA molecules to correct for sequencing error and PCR bias. TCR alpha and beta chains were both sequenced, and the abundances of alpha and beta sequences in each sample were closely correlated with each other. The original pipeline was this. Decombinator V4 was used to annotate the V gene, J gene and CDR3 of the TCR sequences. TCRs were defined as expanded if a significant change between any two time points was detected under a Poisson model with p below 0.0001. TCR abundances were normalised to the total number of TCRs sequenced per sample and expressed as counts per million. VDJdb, accessed 1 November 2021, was searched for CMV, EBV and SARS-CoV-2 annotated TCRs, with TCRs annotated for multiple antigens excluded. TCRdb ran its own pipeline on the public reads, namely fastp trimming at Q25 and MiXCR clone calling, and kept in-frame beta chains. Under each unique CDR3 protein, matching rows form one entry showing the most common genes and DNA. The V and J calls follow TCRdb's processing rather than the paper's. This sample is represented by roughly 40,000 distinct CDR3 sequences; about 6% of them were singletons. About 8.3% of the sample rests with the top ten.

This clonotype has at least ten counts. Its cognate antigen has yet to be identified. Base qualities are not at hand, and no much larger clone is one base apart. This TCR was sampled from an adult who was a healthcare worker with PCR-confirmed SARS-CoV-2 infection or an uninfected control (not recorded which). This specimen was whole blood, taken at baseline.

The CDR3 amino acid sequence is: CASSQVQYNEQFF. Here is the DNA: TGTGCCAGCAGCCAAGTACAGTACAATGAGCAGTTCTTC. The rearrangement combines TRBV3-1 with TRBJ2-1, with the identity of the D gene unclear. Relative to germline, V is 1 base shorter and J is 4 bases shorter, with 5 bases between their ends. CDR1 LGHDT and CDR2 YNNKEL are derived from the germline V gene (reference sequence). From cysteine to phenylalanine, the CDR3 is 13 amino acids long. Only CDR3 DNA remains: 39 bases, in frame from the first base.